This TCR beta chain was sequenced during a study of blood T cell repertoires in COVID-19. Study summary: Samples came from the United States, Italy and Spain, spanning acute and convalescent COVID-19. T cells, B-cell-depleted T cells, or PBMCs provided the cDNA or gDNA that served as material.

Trimming at V came to 5 bases and at J to 4 bases, leaving 9 bases not matched to a gene. This CDR3 contains 15 residues. The germline gives CDR1 LNHDA, CDR2 SQIVND (reference sequence). Per the authors' pipeline: From reference gene primer amplification, estimates of nucleated cell counts were derived. Produced via immunoSEQ multiplex PCR; TCRdb's table is partial and in-frame only. V and J calls and clone size are copied from that table; D and trimming were computed from the DNA. In the table there are 150,000 to 200,000 clones, around 90% of which are singletons. The chain joins TRBV19 to TRBJ1-1; the match to TRBD1 covers 8 bases. Sequencing was performed on peripheral blood. The source of this sequence is a man aged 55 to 69 with active or convalescent COVID-19. CDR3 bases: TGTGCCAGTAGTCCTCAGGGGGCGGGGGCCACTGAAGCTTTCTTT. It translates to CASSPQGAGATEAFF.